This TCR beta chain was sequenced for a study of read filtering for tumor transcriptome and immune sequencing. Background on the study: The cohort had some 16 men and some 13 women aged roughly 40 to 80, mean about 67 years. IR-seq gave about 4 to 10.27 million TCR reads per sample; RNA-seq gave roughly 75 to 1,400.

V dropped 6 bases and J dropped 2 bases, with 11 bases sitting between them. Germline CDR1 reads SNHLY; CDR2 reads FYNNEI. CDR3 size: 13 residues. This clonotype was counted between two and nine times. Its specificity is not known. Study-level points and caveats: The CD138-negative fraction was mixed bone marrow immune cells, not pure T cells.

The library was built from around 400 ng RNA with molecular barcoded adaptors for alpha/delta and beta/gamma chains. Each CDR3 protein is one row after TCRdb ran MiXCR on the reads. The repertoire holds tens of thousands of distinct CDR3 sequences, with approximately 18% as singletons. The source is a donor at least 40 years old with multiple myeloma. This chain uses TRBV2 with TRBJ2-7, with D possibly called TRBD1 or TRBD2 (5 bases each). The sample comprised a population of CD138-negative cells sorted from bone marrow. In nucleotides, the CDR3 is TGTGCCAGCAGGGGGGACCAGACCTACGAGCAGTACTTC. Its protein is CASRGDQTYEQYF.